This T cell receptor (beta chain) emerged from a study of long-term antiretroviral therapy in people with HIV. Findings and limits, study-wide: Across all time points, the repertoire was dominated by clones that expanded before ART. The data indicate that diversity increased after ART but remained below transplant donor controls.

The CDR3 covers 16 residues. V lost 5 bases, J lost 3 bases, and 8 bases stayed unmatched. Germline lookup yields CDR1 SGHVS and CDR2 FNYEAQ. Researchers secured at least one pre-ART and at least two post-ART PBMC samples from each donor. Survey level was the resolution at which the v3.0 immunoSEQ assay ran. Sequencing was performed with immunoSEQ multiplex PCR; in TCRdb, only in-frame clones are kept and a portion is missing. The sample comprises roughly 28,000 clones, around 96% of which are singletons, and 8% rests with the top ten. A remark on this clone: The target antigen is unknown.

The TCR comes from a man between 25 and 39 years old with HIV. The rearrangement links TRBV7-6 to TRBJ1-5; 9 bases are a match to TRBD1. Source: unsorted PBMCs, taken about 6.6 years after starting antiretroviral therapy. CDR3 in amino acids: CASSEETGGFNQPQHF. The CDR3 nucleotides are TGTGCCAGCAGCGAAGAAACAGGGGGCTTCAATCAGCCCCAGCATTTT.